This is a list of T cell receptor beta chains from one sample in a study of shared clonotypes between healthy human individuals. TCRdb keeps only in-frame clones here, not all; method: immunoSEQ multiplex PCR. The sample lists 2 million to 2.5 million clones; over 85% were seen once. Sequencing input: naive CD8+ T cells sorted from blood. The receptors derive from a man between 18 and 35 years old in good health. Each CDR3 is given without its conserved first and last residue.

CDR3aa: ASSQDDGPGVNTEAF
j_gene: TRBJ1-1
v_gene: TRBV4-1

CDR3aa: ASSQAMRTGKYEQY
j_gene: TRBJ2-7
v_gene: TRBV14

CDR3aa: ASRKTGQVGNTGELF
j_gene: TRBJ2-2
v_gene: TRBV28

CDR3aa: ASSLVSSVYGYT
j_gene: TRBJ1-2
v_gene: TRBV5-4

CDR3aa: ASKEGRVQETQY
j_gene: TRBJ2-5
v_gene: TRBV2

CDR3aa: ASSLESGPRLVAYEQY
j_gene: TRBJ2-7
v_gene: TRBV11-2

CDR3aa: ASSAPLKGKGVQPQH
j_gene: TRBJ1-5
v_gene: TRBV5-1

CDR3aa: ASSLAGGPGNEQF
j_gene: TRBJ2-1
v_gene: TRBV13

CDR3aa: SGTSGVYNEQF
j_gene: TRBJ2-1
v_gene: TRBV29-1

CDR3aa: ASSPTTPRNTIY
j_gene: TRBJ1-3
v_gene: TRBV7-9

CDR3aa: ASSDDRANEQF
j_gene: TRBJ2-1
v_gene: TRBV9

CDR3aa: ASSLVRGDGYT
j_gene: TRBJ1-2
v_gene: TRBV11-2

CDR3aa: ASSALAGDYEQY
j_gene: TRBJ2-7
v_gene: TRBV9

CDR3aa: ASSQDRQGKTQY
j_gene: TRBJ2-5
v_gene: TRBV4-3

CDR3aa: ASSQEGPSYNEQF
j_gene: TRBJ2-1
v_gene: TRBV4-3

CDR3aa: ASSLKGGKIGEQY
j_gene: TRBJ2-7
v_gene: TRBV27

CDR3aa: AISTPRNSNTGELF
j_gene: TRBJ2-2
v_gene: TRBV10-3

CDR3aa: ASSYEIRETQY
j_gene: TRBJ2-5
v_gene: TRBV6-9

CDR3aa: ASSQMRDTGELF
j_gene: TRBJ2-2
v_gene: TRBV4-3

CDR3aa: ASSDSGGSGNTIY
j_gene: TRBJ1-3
v_gene: TRBV27

CDR3aa: ATSRIQGFTEAF
j_gene: TRBJ1-1
v_gene: TRBV15

CDR3aa: SVVGDDEKLF
j_gene: TRBJ1-4
v_gene: TRBV29-1

CDR3aa: ASSLGEGTGPDTQY
j_gene: TRBJ2-3
v_gene: TRBV7-8

CDR3aa: ASSELLTGDTDTQY
j_gene: TRBJ2-3
v_gene: TRBV10-1

CDR3aa: ASSDSVSYEQY
j_gene: TRBJ2-7
v_gene: TRBV9

CDR3aa: ASSLTAGHEQY
j_gene: TRBJ2-7
v_gene: TRBV7-9

CDR3aa: ASSQGVGNTEAF
j_gene: TRBJ1-1
v_gene: TRBV4-3

CDR3aa: ASSEAQGESGGYNEQF
j_gene: TRBJ2-1
v_gene: TRBV6-1

CDR3aa: AISESLGTSSSTDTQY
j_gene: TRBJ2-3
v_gene: TRBV10-3

CDR3aa: ASSLDRTPGDEQF
j_gene: TRBJ2-1
v_gene: TRBV11-2

CDR3aa: ASGGQGWNEQF
j_gene: TRBJ2-1
v_gene: TRBV6-6

CDR3aa: ASSTTGGGQETQY
j_gene: TRBJ2-5
v_gene: TRBV19

CDR3aa: ASKRETNEKLF
j_gene: TRBJ1-4
v_gene: TRBV7-9

CDR3aa: ASSITSGRANTGELF
j_gene: TRBJ2-2
v_gene: TRBV27

CDR3aa: ASSQDWEIGTESYEQY
j_gene: TRBJ2-7
v_gene: TRBV4-3

CDR3aa: ASRKGMTPLH
j_gene: TRBJ1-6
v_gene: TRBV25-1

CDR3aa: ASSLFSSAPYEQY
j_gene: TRBJ2-7
v_gene: TRBV7-2

CDR3aa: ASGPSGKSYEQY
j_gene: TRBJ2-7
v_gene: TRBV27

CDR3aa: ASSLHGGPNYEQY
j_gene: TRBJ2-7
v_gene: TRBV27

CDR3aa: ASSIVRGYGYT
j_gene: TRBJ1-2
v_gene: TRBV19

CDR3aa: ASTGGQSSYEQY
j_gene: TRBJ2-7
v_gene: TRBV5-6

CDR3aa: ASSLREQVRGSEEKLF
j_gene: TRBJ1-4
v_gene: TRBV18

CDR3aa: ASSPGRGGFYEQY
j_gene: TRBJ2-7
v_gene: TRBV4-3

CDR3aa: ASSFLVRQRPDQPQH
j_gene: TRBJ1-5
v_gene: TRBV27

CDR3aa: ASSYGGSHEQF
j_gene: TRBJ2-1
v_gene: TRBV6-6

CDR3aa: ASSVGRLAIYNEQF
j_gene: TRBJ2-1
v_gene: TRBV9

CDR3aa: ASSVAGGPGYNEQF
j_gene: TRBJ2-1
v_gene: TRBV11-3

CDR3aa: SVDNSDRAGVLETQY
j_gene: TRBJ2-5
v_gene: TRBV29-1

CDR3aa: SATQDSQICVYSNQPQH
j_gene: TRBJ1-5
v_gene: TRBV29-1

CDR3aa: ASSQVWQSLYGYT
j_gene: TRBJ1-2
v_gene: TRBV4-3